This record looks at one TCR beta chain sequence and its context. It was with unique molecular identifiers that the TCRbeta library was prepared. TCRdb analysed the PCR reads with MiXCR anew, one entry per CDR3 protein. The table shows about 610,000 distinct CDR3 sequences, with approximately 10% occurring only once. The data were obtained in a study of T-cell reconstitution after alpha-beta-depleted transplantation in children. The sequence came from a human donor who donated a stem cell graft to a child with acute myeloid leukemia. The sample was PBMCs from the stem cell graft donor, taken from the stem cell graft.

DNA for the CDR3: TGTGCCATCAAGACGGCTAGAGCCACAGATACGCAGTATTTT. The encoded protein is CAIKTARATDTQYF. V usage is TRBV7-2 and J usage is TRBJ2-3; D is uncertain. The germline CDR1 and CDR2 sequences are SGHTA and FQGNSA. The V end lost 10 bases, the J end lost 2 bases, and 16 bases lay between the germline ends. There are 14 residues in the CDR3.